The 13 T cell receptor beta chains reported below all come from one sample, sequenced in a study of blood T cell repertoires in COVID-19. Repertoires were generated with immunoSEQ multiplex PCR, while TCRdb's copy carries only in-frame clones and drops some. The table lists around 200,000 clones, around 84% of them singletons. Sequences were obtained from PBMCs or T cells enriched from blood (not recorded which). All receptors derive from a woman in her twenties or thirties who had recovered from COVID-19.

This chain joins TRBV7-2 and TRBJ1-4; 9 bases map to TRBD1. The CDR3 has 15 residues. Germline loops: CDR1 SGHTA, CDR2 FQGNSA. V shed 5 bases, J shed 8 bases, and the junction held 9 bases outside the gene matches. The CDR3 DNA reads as TGTGCCAGCAGCGAGACACAGGGGGCAAGGGAAAAACTGTTTTTT. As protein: CASSETQGAREKLFF.

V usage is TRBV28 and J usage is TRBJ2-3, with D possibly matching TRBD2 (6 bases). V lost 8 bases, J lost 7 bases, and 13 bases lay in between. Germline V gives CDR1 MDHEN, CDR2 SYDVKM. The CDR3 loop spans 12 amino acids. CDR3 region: CASLGLRNTQYF. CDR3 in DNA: TGTGCCAGCCTGGGACTCAGAAATACGCAGTATTTT.

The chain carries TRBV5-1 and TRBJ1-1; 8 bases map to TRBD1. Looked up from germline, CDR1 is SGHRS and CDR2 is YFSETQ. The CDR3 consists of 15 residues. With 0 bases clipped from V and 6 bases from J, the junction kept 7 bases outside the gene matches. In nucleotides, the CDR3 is TGCGCCAGCAGCTTGGAGGGCAGGGGGCGAGCTGAAGCTTTCTTT. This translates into CASSLEGRGRAEAFF.

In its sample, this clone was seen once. The CDR3 bases are TGTGCCAGCAGCCGCCGACAGGGGGCGAACACTGAAGCTTTCTTT. The encoded protein is CASSRRQGANTEAFF. The chain has TRBV2 and TRBJ1-1; 10 nucleotides agree with TRBD1. The CDR3 is made up of 15 amino acids. The V gene's germline CDR1 is SNHLY and CDR2 FYNNEI. V shed 6 bases, J shed 1 base, and the junction held 5 bases outside the gene matches. The variable domain in full, completed from reference TRBV2 and TRBJ1-1, reads EPEVTQTPSHQVTQMGQEVILRCVPISNHLYFYWYRQILGQKVEFLVSFYNNEISEKSEIFDDQFSVERPDGSNFTLKIRSTKLEDSAMYFCASSRRQGANTEAFFGQGTRLTVV.

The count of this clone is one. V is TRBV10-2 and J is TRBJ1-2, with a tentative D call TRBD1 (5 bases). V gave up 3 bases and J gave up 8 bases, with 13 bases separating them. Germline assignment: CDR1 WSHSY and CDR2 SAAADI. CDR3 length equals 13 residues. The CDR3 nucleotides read TGCGCCAGCAGTGAAGCAGGCCCAGGGGGCTACACCTTC. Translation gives CASSEAGPGGYTF.

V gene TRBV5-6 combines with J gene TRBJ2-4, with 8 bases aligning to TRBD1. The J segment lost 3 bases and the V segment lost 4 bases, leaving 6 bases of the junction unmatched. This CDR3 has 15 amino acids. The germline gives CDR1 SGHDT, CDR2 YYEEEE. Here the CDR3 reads CASSALTGDKNIQYF. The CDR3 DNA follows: TGTGCCAGCAGCGCGCTGACAGGGGACAAAAACATTCAGTACTTC.

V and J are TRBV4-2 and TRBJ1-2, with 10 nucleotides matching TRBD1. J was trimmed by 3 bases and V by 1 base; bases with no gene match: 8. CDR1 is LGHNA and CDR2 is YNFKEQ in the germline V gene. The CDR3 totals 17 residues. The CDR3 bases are TGTGCCAGCAGCCAAGGAATACCGGGACAGGGGCACTATGGCTACACCTTC. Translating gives CASSQGIPGQGHYGYTF.

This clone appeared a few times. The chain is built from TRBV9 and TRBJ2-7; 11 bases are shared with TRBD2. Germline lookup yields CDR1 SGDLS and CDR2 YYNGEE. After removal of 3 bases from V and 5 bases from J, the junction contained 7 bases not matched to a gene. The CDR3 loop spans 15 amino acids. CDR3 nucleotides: TGTGCCAGCAGCGCCGGGACTAGCGGCTCACACGAGCAGTACTTC. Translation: CASSAGTSGSHEQYF.

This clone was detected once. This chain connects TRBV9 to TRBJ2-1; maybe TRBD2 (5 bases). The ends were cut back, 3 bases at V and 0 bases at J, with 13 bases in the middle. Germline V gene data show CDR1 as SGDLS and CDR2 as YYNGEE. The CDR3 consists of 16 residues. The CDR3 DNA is TGTGCCAGCAGCGCGGACTTCTGGAGCTCCTACAATGAGCAGTTCTTC. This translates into CASSADFWSSYNEQFF.

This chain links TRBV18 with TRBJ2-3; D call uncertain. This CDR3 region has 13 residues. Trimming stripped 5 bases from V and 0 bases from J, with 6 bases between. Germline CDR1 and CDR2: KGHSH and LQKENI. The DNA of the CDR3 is TGTGCCAGCTCATCCACTAGCACAGATACGCAGTATTTT. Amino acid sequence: CASSSTSTDTQYF.

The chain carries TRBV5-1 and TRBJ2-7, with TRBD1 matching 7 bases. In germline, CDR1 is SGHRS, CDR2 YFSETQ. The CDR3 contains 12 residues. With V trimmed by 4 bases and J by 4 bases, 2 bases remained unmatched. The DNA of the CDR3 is TGCGCCAGCAGCCCCAGGGGGTACGAGCAGTACTTC. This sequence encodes CASSPRGYEQYF. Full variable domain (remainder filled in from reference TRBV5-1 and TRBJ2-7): KAGVTQTPRYLIKTRGQQVTLSCSPISGHRSVSWYQQTPGQGLQFLFEYFSETQRNKGNFPGRFSGRQFSNSRSEMNVSTLELGDSALYLCASSPRGYEQYFGPGTRLTVT.

The CDR3 loop is CAWRSFGESSYEQYF. CDR3 in DNA: TGTGCCTGGAGATCGTTCGGGGAGAGCTCCTACGAGCAGTACTTC. The chain couples TRBV30 to TRBJ2-7; maybe TRBD2 (5 bases). V dropped 3 bases and J dropped 0 bases, with 15 bases sitting between them. Germline V lookup: CDR1 GTSNPN, CDR2 SVGIG (reference sequence). The CDR3 loop spans 15 amino acids.

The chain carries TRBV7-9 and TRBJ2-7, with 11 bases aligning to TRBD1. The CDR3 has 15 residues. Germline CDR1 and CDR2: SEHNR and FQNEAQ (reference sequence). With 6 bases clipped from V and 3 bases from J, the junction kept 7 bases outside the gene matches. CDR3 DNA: TGTGCCAGCAGTACGACCGGGACAGGGGGCTACGAGCAGTACTTC. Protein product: CASSTTGTGGYEQYF.